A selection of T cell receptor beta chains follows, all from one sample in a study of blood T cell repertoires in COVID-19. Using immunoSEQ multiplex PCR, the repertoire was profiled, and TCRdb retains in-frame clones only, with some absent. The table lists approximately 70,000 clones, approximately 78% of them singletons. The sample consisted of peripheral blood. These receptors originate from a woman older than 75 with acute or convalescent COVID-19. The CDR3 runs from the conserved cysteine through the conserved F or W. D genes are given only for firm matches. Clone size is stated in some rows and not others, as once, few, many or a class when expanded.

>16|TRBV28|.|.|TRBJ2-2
TGTGCCAGCAGCACCGGTAGGCAGGGGAGAACCGGGGAGCTGTTTTTT
CASSTGRQGRTGELFF
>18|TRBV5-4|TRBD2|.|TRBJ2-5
TGTGCCAGCAGCTTGCCTGGGACTAGCGGGGGGAGTCGAGAGACCCAGTACTTC
CASSLPGTSGGSRETQYF
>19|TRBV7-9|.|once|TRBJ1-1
TGTGCCAGCAGCTTAAAGAATTGGGGCAGCCGGAAACTGAACACTGAAGCTTTCTTT
CASSLKNWGSRKLNTEAFF
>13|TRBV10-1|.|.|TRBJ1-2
TGCGCCAGCAGTGAGAACATAAACTATGGCTACACCTTC
CASSENINYGYTF
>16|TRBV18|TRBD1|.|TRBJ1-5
TGTGCCAGCTCACCATTCGCCGGGACAGACATTCAGACCCAGCATTTT
CASSPFAGTDIQTQHF
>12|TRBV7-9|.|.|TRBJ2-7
TGTGCCAGCAGCTTAGCCAGGAACGAGCAGTACTTC
CASSLARNEQYF
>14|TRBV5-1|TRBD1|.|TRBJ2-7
TGCGCCAGCAGCAGCCGGGACAGCTCCTACGAGCAGTACTTC
CASSSRDSSYEQYF
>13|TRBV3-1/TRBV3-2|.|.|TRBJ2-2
TGTGCCAGCAGCCAGGGGCCTACCGGGGAGCTGTTTTTT
CASSQGPTGELFF
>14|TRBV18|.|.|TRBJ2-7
TGTGCCAGCTCACCAACCAACACAGGCCTCGAGCAGTACTTC
CASSPTNTGLEQYF
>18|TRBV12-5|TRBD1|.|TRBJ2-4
TGTGCTAGTGGTTACGACAGGGGGCGGGTAATAGCCAAAAACATTCAGTACTTC
CASGYDRGRVIAKNIQYF
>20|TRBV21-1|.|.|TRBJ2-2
TGTGCCAGCAGCAAAGCCGCCCGGGCAGAGCTTAAAGAGGGCACCGGGGAGCTGTTTTTT
CASSKAARAELKEGTGELFF
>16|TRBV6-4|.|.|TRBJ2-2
TGTGCCAGCAGCAATCAGGAGGTCCGAGATAGCGGGGAGCTGTTTTTT
CASSNQEVRDSGELFF
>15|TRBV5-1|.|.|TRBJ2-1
TGCGCCAGCAGCTTGGGGCAGGGGCGGCACAATGAGCAGTTCTTC
CASSLGQGRHNEQFF
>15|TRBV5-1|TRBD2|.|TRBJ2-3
TGCGCCAGCAGCTTGCGGGGACTAGCAGCGGATACGCAGTATTTT
CASSLRGLAADTQYF
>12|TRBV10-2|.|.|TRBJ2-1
TGCGCCAGCAGCCAACAGGGATATGAGCAGTTCTTC
CASSQQGYEQFF
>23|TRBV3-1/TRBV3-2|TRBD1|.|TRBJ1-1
TGTGCCAGCAGCCAAGATAAGGCGTGGGGACAGGGGCTTCTCACTAAAAGGTTTACTGAAGCTTTCTTT
CASSQDKAWGQGLLTKRFTEAFF
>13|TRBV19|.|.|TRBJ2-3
TGTGCCAGTAGTATAGATACTCCGGATACGCAGTATTTT
CASSIDTPDTQYF
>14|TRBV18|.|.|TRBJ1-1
TGTGCCAGCTCACCTTCAGGGATCGGCACTGAAGCTTTCTTT
CASSPSGIGTEAFF
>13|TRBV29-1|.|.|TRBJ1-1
TGCAGCGTTGCTAATGCAATGAACACTGAAGCTTTCTTT
CSVANAMNTEAFF
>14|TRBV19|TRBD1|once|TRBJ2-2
TGTGCCAGTAGAAGGACAGGGGGCACCGGGGAGCTGTTTTTT
CASRRTGGTGELFF
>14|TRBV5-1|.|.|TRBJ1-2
TGCGCCAGCAGCTTGGATCGGGATAACTATGGCTACACCTTC
CASSLDRDNYGYTF
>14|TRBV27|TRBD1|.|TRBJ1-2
TGTGCCAGCAGGGGACAGGGGGCCCGGGGAGGCTACACCTTC
CASRGQGARGGYTF
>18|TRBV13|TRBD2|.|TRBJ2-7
TGTGCCAGCAGCTTCACTAGCGGGGGGGCATCTTCTCTCTACGAGCAGTACTTC
CASSFTSGGASSLYEQYF
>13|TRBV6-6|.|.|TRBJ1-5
TGTGCCAGCAGTTCCTCGGGGCCGGAGCCCCAGCATTTT
CASSSSGPEPQHF
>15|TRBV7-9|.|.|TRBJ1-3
TGTGCCAGCAGCACACGGACAGCCTCTGGAAACACCATATATTTT
CASSTRTASGNTIYF
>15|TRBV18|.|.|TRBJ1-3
TGTGCCAGCTCACCACCAGCCCAAATCGGAAACACCATATATTTT
CASSPPAQIGNTIYF
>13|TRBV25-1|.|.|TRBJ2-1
TGTGCCAGCAGTGAGATCAACAACAATGAGCAGTTCTTC
CASSEINNNEQFF
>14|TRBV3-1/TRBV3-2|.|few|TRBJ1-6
TGTGCCAGCAGTAACCCCGGGGAGAATTCACCCCTCCACTTT
CASSNPGENSPLHF
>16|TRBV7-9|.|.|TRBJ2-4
TGTGCCAGCGTGGAGGGGGCGAGTTTTTTTGAAAACATTCAGTACTTC
CASVEGASFFENIQYF
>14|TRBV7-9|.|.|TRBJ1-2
TGTGCCAGCAGCCTCGGAGGGAGAGGGTATGGCTACACCTTC
CASSLGGRGYGYTF
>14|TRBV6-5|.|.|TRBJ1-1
TGTGCCAGCAGTTACGGGGGGGATCAGATTAAAGCTTTCTTT
CASSYGGDQIKAFF
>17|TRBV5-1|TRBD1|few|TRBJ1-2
TGCGCCAGCAGCTTGGGTTTATCCAGACAGGGCCCCTATGGCTACACCTTC
CASSLGLSRQGPYGYTF
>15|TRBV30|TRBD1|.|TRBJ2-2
TGTGCCTGCAAGACAGGGGGCGCGAACACCGGGGAGCTGTTTTTT
CACKTGGANTGELFF
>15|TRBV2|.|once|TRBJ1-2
TGTGCCAGCAGTGAACGGCAGGGGAGTACCTATGGCTACACCTTC
CASSERQGSTYGYTF
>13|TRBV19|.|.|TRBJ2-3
TGTGCCAGTAAATATCAGGTCACAGATACGCAGTATTTT
CASKYQVTDTQYF
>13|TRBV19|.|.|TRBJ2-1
TGTGCCAGTAGTCGGCAGGCGGGCAATGAGCAGTTCTTC
CASSRQAGNEQFF
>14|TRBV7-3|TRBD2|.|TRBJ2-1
TGTGCCAGCAGCTTAGCGGGGGGGCCTAATAGGCAGTTCTTC
CASSLAGGPNRQFF
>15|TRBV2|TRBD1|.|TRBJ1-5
TGTGCCAGCAGGGAAGGGACAGCTAGCAATCAGCCCCAGCATTTT
CASREGTASNQPQHF
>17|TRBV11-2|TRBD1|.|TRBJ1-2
TGTGCCAGCAGCTTAATCGGGACCGGGACAGGCCTATTTGGCTACACCTTC
CASSLIGTGTGLFGYTF
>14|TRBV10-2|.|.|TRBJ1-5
TGCGCCAGCAGGGACAGCGGAGCCAATCAGCCCCAGCATTTT
CASRDSGANQPQHF
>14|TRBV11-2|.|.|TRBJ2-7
TGTGCCAGCAGCTTGGGACAAAAAACCTACGAGCAGTACTTC
CASSLGQKTYEQYF
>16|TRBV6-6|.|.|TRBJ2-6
TGTGCCAGCAGAGGAAGGGGAGGCTCTGGGGCCAACGTCCTGACTTTC
CASRGRGGSGANVLTF
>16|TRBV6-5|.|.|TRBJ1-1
TGTGCCAGCAGTTACTCGAAGTCGACAGCGAACACTGAAGCTTTCTTT
CASSYSKSTANTEAFF
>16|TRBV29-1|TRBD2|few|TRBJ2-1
TGCAGCGTTGAAGATCTTGGGCTAGCGGGGACCTTTCAGCAGTTCTTC
CSVEDLGLAGTFQQFF
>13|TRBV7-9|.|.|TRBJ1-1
TGTGCCAGCAGCTTGGGGGGAAGGACCGCGGCTTTCTTT
CASSLGGRTAAFF
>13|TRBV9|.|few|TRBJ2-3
TGTGCCTCCCACGACACACTCACAGATACGCAGTATTTT
CASHDTLTDTQYF
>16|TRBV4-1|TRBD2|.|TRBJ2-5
TGCGCCAGCAGCCAAGATGGGTTAGCGGGGTATGAGACCCAGTACTTC
CASSQDGLAGYETQYF
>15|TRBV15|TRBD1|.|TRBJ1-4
TGTGCCACCAGCAGAGGGGGGACAGGAATTGAAAAACTGTTTTTT
CATSRGGTGIEKLFF
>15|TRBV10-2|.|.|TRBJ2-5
TGCGCCAGCAGTGAGTTTTTGGGAGGACAAGAGACCCAGTACTTC
CASSEFLGGQETQYF
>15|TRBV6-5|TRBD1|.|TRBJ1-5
TGTGCCAGCAGGCGGACAGGGGTGATCAATCAGCCCCAGCATTTT
CASRRTGVINQPQHF